This TCR beta chain stems from a study of T cells in severe cutaneous drug reactions. The CDR3 runs to 16 residues. CDR1 is SGHTA, CDR2 FQGNSA, per germline. TCR subtype-specific primers in iRepertoire multiplex PCR prepared libraries for bulk and single-cell sequencing. TCRdb reanalyzed the multiplex PCR reads, giving one entry per CDR3 protein sequence and no DNA. The sample has about 550 distinct CDR3 sequences. Carbamazepine had induced Stevens-Johnson syndrome or toxic epidermal necrolysis in the sequenced donors. The sequenced sample consisted of PBMCs. The TCR originated in a human donor with Stevens-Johnson syndrome, a severe cutaneous drug reaction. The chain joins TRBV7-2 to TRBJ2-3. The CDR3: CASSLGLAGATDTQYF.